This T cell receptor beta chain is from a study of vaccination and CD4 T cells after COVID-19. As for the study in general: SARS-CoV-2 PCR on nasal swabs had been positive for the convalescent patients; nine were mild and one was severe.

Described treatment: approximately 10-day PBMC culture with coronavirus spike peptide pools or control peptides (ViraFEST assay). Culture of some 1.9 million PBMCs per well took place with about 9.8 IU/ml IL-2 and roughly 9.8 ug/ml peptide pools. Days 3 and 7 were when half the medium was replaced with fresh IL-2 medium. The CDR3 is made up of 15 amino acids. Trimming stripped 0 bases from V and 4 bases from J, with 12 bases between. The V gene's germline CDR1 is LNHDA and CDR2 SQIVND (reference sequence). An Oncomine TCR Beta short-read assay was used to sequence the DNA from cultured CD4+ T cells. In TCRdb, the PCR reads were re-called with MiXCR into one record per CDR3 protein. The data contain 15,000 to 20,000 distinct CDR3 sequences, under 30% of them seen just once; the ten biggest clones take up more than 15%. Only a few counts were recorded for this clonotype. Its antigen is unknown.

This clonotype originated in a human donor with COVID-19. The material sequenced was cultured CD4+ T cells from blood. This sequence joins TRBV19 and TRBJ1-1; D gene ambiguous. The CDR3 spells CASSIDGGLGTEAFF. The CDR3 bases are TGTGCCAGTAGTATAGACGGAGGGCTAGGCACTGAAGCTTTCTTT.